The 4 T cell receptor beta chains presented below share a single source sample, sequenced in a study of blood T cell dynamics during melanoma immunotherapy. Stated time point: pre-treatment baseline. Profiling relied on immunoSEQ multiplex PCR, and the TCRdb table lists in-frame clones only, not all of them. Of tens of thousands of clones in the sample, over 85% were seen once. The sample in question was blood, obtained from a patient treated with checkpoint blockade. These receptors all come from a human donor with melanoma.

The gene calls are TRBV6-1 and TRBJ1-2, with D perhaps matching TRBD1 (6 bases). The CDR3 loop spans 15 amino acids. Germline assignment: CDR1 MNHNS and CDR2 SASEGT. V was pared by 2 bases and J by 4 bases, with 14 bases between. The CDR3 sequence: CASSEWSGGSYGYTF. For the CDR3, the DNA is TGTGCCAGCAGTGAATGGTCGGGGGGCAGCTATGGCTACACCTTC.

This clone was seen more than once but under ten times. The chain combines TRBV19 with TRBJ1-2; D is uncertain. The germline CDR1 and CDR2 sequences are LNHDA and SQIVND (reference sequence). The CDR3 is 14 amino acids. The V gene lost 3 bases and the J gene lost 8 bases, with 16 bases spanning the gap. Written as DNA, the CDR3 is TGTGCCAGTAGTATTCAGGCCTCTTTTCTAGGCTACACCTTC. Protein sequence: CASSIQASFLGYTF.

The CDR3 DNA sequence: TGCGCCAGCAGCTCCGGACTAGCGGGAGGGCCGGGGACAGATACGCAGTATTTT. It encodes CASSSGLAGGPGTDTQYF. The genes are TRBV5-1 and TRBJ2-3; 15 bases are shared with TRBD2. The CDR3 length is 18 residues. Per the germline V gene, CDR1 is SGHRS and CDR2 is YFSETQ. The trim removed 3 bases at V and 3 bases at J, leaving 8 bases unmatched.

The sample holds a few counts of this clone. The V gene is TRBV2, the J gene TRBJ1-2, with D tentatively TRBD1 (6 bases). Trimming took 4 bases from V and 6 from J, leaving 15 bases between them. CDR1 is SNHLY, CDR2 FYNNEI, per germline. This CDR3 spans 14 amino acids. The CDR3 loop is CASSVLQGAHGYTF. In DNA form, the CDR3 reads TGTGCCAGCAGTGTTTTACAGGGCGCTCATGGCTACACCTTC. Looking up the rest from reference TRBV2 and TRBJ1-2 gives the full variable domain: EPEVTQTPSHQVTQMGQEVILRCVPISNHLYFYWYRQILGQKVEFLVSFYNNEISEKSEIFDDQFSVERPDGSNFTLKIRSTKLEDSAMYFCASSVLQGAHGYTFGSGTRLTVV.